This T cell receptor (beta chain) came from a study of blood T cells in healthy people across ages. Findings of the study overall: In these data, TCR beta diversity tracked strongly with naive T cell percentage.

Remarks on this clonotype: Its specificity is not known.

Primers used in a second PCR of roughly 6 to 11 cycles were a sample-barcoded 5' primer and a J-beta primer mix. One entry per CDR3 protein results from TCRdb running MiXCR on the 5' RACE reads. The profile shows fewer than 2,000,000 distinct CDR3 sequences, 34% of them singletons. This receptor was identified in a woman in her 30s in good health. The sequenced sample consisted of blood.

The DNA of the CDR3 is TGTGCCAGCAGTTTGGCTAGCGGGGTCACCTACGAGCAGTACTTC. It yields the protein CASSLASGVTYEQYF. This rearrangement joins TRBV12-3 or TRBV12-4 to TRBJ2-7, with TRBD2 matching 9 bases. V was pared by 3 bases and J by 2 bases, with 5 bases of the junction left unmatched. This CDR3 spans 15 amino acids.